These T cell receptor beta chains were read from a single sample in a study of T-cell reconstitution after alpha-beta-depleted transplantation in children. TCRdb reprocessed the PCR reads via MiXCR and lists one record per CDR3 protein. The sample has about 98,000 distinct CDR3 sequences, about 7.5% seen once. The specimen was PBMCs, collected before TCRalphabeta/CD19-depleted stem cell transplant. The receptors were gathered from a boy aged 2 to 9 with acute lymphoblastic leukemia, due to receive a stem cell transplant. CDR3s include the opening cysteine and the closing phenylalanine or tryptophan. A D gene is named only where the DNA matches it firmly. Only some rows state a clone size, as once, few, many or a class for expanded clones.

CASSQVADDNSPLHF | TGCGCCAGCAGCCAAGTGGCAGATGATAATTCACCCCTCCACTTT | NA | TRBJ1-6 | NA | TRBV4-3
CSTTDTFNYGYTF | TGCAGTACTACTGACACGTTCAACTATGGCTACACCTTC | NA | TRBJ1-2 | NA | TRBV20-1
CASSPRGAVSNQPQHF | TGTGCCAGCAGCCCCCGGGGGGCGGTCTCCAATCAGCCCCAGCATTTT | NA | TRBJ1-5 | many | TRBV7-2
CSGLLTRSGSYNEQFF | TGCAGTGGCCTCTTGACTAGGTCCGGATCCTACAATGAGCAGTTCTTC | NA | TRBJ2-1 | many | TRBV20-1
CSAPAGGLYEQYF | TGCAGTGCCCCAGCGGGGGGCCTATACGAGCAGTACTTC | TRBD2 | TRBJ2-7 | many | TRBV20-1
CASSQDQDRGIYEQYF | TGTGCCAGCAGCCAAGACCAGGACAGGGGAATATACGAGCAGTACTTC | TRBD1 | TRBJ2-7 | NA | TRBV4-2
CASSMGNGEGEQYF | TGTGCCAGTAGTATGGGAAACGGCGAGGGCGAGCAGTACTTC | NA | TRBJ2-7 | NA | TRBV19
CASSPRQSYEQFF | TGCGCCAGCAGCCCACGACAGAGCTATGAGCAGTTCTTC | NA | TRBJ2-1 | many | TRBV4-1
CASSPPGPGMGTEAFF | TGTGCCAGCTCCCCACCGGGTCCAGGGATGGGCACTGAAGCTTTCTTT | NA | TRBJ1-1 | many | TRBV18
CASSPRDRVIRYTGELFF | TGTGCCAGCAGCCCCCGGGACAGGGTGATTCGTTACACCGGGGAGCTGTTTTTT | TRBD1 | TRBJ2-2 | many | TRBV9
CASRKVSNTEAFF | TGTGCCAGTAGAAAAGTTTCGAACACTGAAGCTTTCTTT | NA | TRBJ1-1 | NA | TRBV2
CASSATGATEAFF | TGTGCCAGCTCCGCTACAGGGGCCACTGAAGCTTTCTTT | TRBD1 | TRBJ1-1 | many | TRBV18
CASSAWARADTEAFF | TGCGCCAGCTCAGCTTGGGCCAGGGCTGACACTGAAGCTTTCTTT | NA | TRBJ1-1 | many | TRBV5-1
CASSQGRRDASYEQYF | TGCGCCAGCAGCCAAGGACGAAGAGACGCATCCTACGAGCAGTACTTC | NA | TRBJ2-7 | many | TRBV4-3
CASSLAGPGGYGYTF | TGTGCCAGCAGCTTAGCCGGGCCAGGGGGCTATGGCTACACCTTC | TRBD1 | TRBJ1-2 | few | TRBV7-2
CASSTDKGQSYGYTF | TGCGCCAGCAGCACCGATAAGGGACAGAGCTATGGCTACACCTTC | TRBD1 | TRBJ1-2 | many | TRBV5-1
CSVVGGGRDEQFF | TGCAGCGTGGTGGGTGGCGGGCGCGATGAGCAGTTCTTC | NA | TRBJ2-1 | few | TRBV29-1
CATSGTAALGPQYF | TGTGCCACTTCCGGGACCGCCGCTTTGGGGCCCCAGTACTTC | NA | TRBJ2-5 | many | TRBV24-1
CASSQESLFGLVLSGELFF | TGCGCCAGCAGCCAAGAGTCGTTATTCGGCTTAGTTCTCTCCGGGGAGCTGTTTTTT | NA | TRBJ2-2 | NA | TRBV4-1
CASRAGGTMNSPLHF | TGTGCCAGCAGGGCGGGGGGGACCATGAATTCACCCCTCCACTTT | NA | TRBJ1-6 | NA | TRBV27
CASSLGDRVTGYTF | TGTGCCAGCAGTTTAGGGGACAGGGTTACGGGCTACACCTTC | TRBD1 | TRBJ1-2 | NA | TRBV27
CASSVQSGTANTEAFF | TGTGCCAGTAGTGTACAATCCGGGACAGCGAACACTGAAGCTTTCTTT | TRBD1 | TRBJ1-1 | NA | TRBV19
CASSQDLNQPQHF | TGTGCCAGCAGCCAAGATCTGAATCAGCCCCAGCATTTT | NA | TRBJ1-5 | many | TRBV3-1
CASSLANSGGRYQETQYF | TGTGCCAGCAGCTTAGCTAATAGCGGGGGCCGATATCAAGAGACCCAGTACTTC | TRBD2 | TRBJ2-5 | many | TRBV7-2
CASSLVVAEQFF | TGCGCCAGCAGCTTGGTAGTGGCTGAGCAGTTCTTC | NA | TRBJ2-1 | many | TRBV5-1
CSVVGEATNEKLFF | TGCAGCGTCGTAGGGGAAGCAACTAATGAAAAACTGTTTTTT | NA | TRBJ1-4 | many | TRBV29-1
CSARAAGDRTDTQYF | TGCAGTGCTAGGGCAGCGGGGGATCGCACAGATACGCAGTATTTT | TRBD2 | TRBJ2-3 | NA | TRBV20-1
CASSANGAGRGQPQHF | TGTGCCAGCAGCGCGAACGGGGCGGGAAGGGGGCAGCCCCAGCATTTT | NA | TRBJ1-5 | few | TRBV2
CASSDDVGRNSGNTIYF | TGTGCCAGCAGTGACGACGTTGGACGGAACTCTGGAAACACCATATATTTT | NA | TRBJ1-3 | few | TRBV6-4
CASSEGPRNEKLFF | TGTGCCAGCAGCGAGGGACCTCGTAATGAAAAACTGTTTTTT | NA | TRBJ1-4 | many | TRBV9
CASSQDIPGSYNEQFF | TGCGCCAGCAGCCAAGATATTCCTGGCTCCTACAATGAGCAGTTCTTC | NA | TRBJ2-1 | many | TRBV4-3
CSAVTSGGSNEQFF | TGCAGTGCTGTCACTAGCGGGGGATCAAATGAGCAGTTCTTC | TRBD2 | TRBJ2-1 | NA | TRBV20-1
CASNVVGTGQPQHF | TGTGCCAGTAACGTTGTTGGAACCGGTCAGCCCCAGCATTTT | NA | TRBJ1-5 | many | TRBV19
CASSESRGAIDTQYF | TGCGCCAGCAGTGAGTCGCGGGGGGCAATAGATACGCAGTATTTT | TRBD2 | TRBJ2-3 | many | TRBV10-1
CASSQFNTRSGTDTQYF | TGTGCCAGCAGCCAATTCAATACTCGGAGTGGCACAGATACGCAGTATTTT | NA | TRBJ2-3 | NA | TRBV3-1
CASSPGGVYEQYF | TGTGCCAGCTCACCTGGCGGCGTTTACGAGCAGTACTTC | NA | TRBJ2-7 | NA | TRBV18
CSATGVGTSDPYEQYF | TGCAGTGCTACGGGTGTTGGGACTAGCGACCCCTACGAGCAGTACTTC | TRBD2 | TRBJ2-7 | few | TRBV20-1
CASSLRDRGCTDTQYF | TGTGCCAGCAGCTTACGGGACAGGGGATGCACAGATACGCAGTATTTT | NA | TRBJ2-3 | many | TRBV12-1
CASSFRQGWTYNEQFF | TGTGCCAGCAGCTTTCGACAGGGTTGGACCTACAATGAGCAGTTCTTC | TRBD1 | TRBJ2-1 | NA | TRBV7-9
CASSENQGARGYTF | TGTGCCAGCAGTGAAAACCAGGGGGCGCGTGGCTACACCTTC | TRBD1 | TRBJ1-2 | NA | TRBV25-1
CASSSGPGAYEQYF | TGTGCCAGCAGCTCCGGCCCCGGTGCCTACGAGCAGTACTTC | NA | TRBJ2-7 | many | TRBV3-1
CASSEAVTGELFF | TGTGCCAGCAGTGAAGCTGTAACCGGGGAGCTGTTTTTT | NA | TRBJ2-2 | few | TRBV2
CASSQDPEDTQYF | TGTGCCAGCAGCCAAGATCCCGAAGATACGCAGTATTTT | NA | TRBJ2-3 | few | TRBV3-1
CAGGSEGGSRLETQYF | TGTGCCGGAGGCTCCGAAGGGGGCTCACGGTTGGAGACCCAGTACTTC | TRBD1 | TRBJ2-5 | few | TRBV25-1